This TCR beta chain was identified in a study of blood T cell repertoires in COVID-19. The overall study: Donors in the United States, Italy and Spain gave samples during acute or convalescent COVID-19. PBMCs, B-cell-depleted T cells, or T cells provided the cDNA or gDNA that made up the material.

Sequenced by immunoSEQ multiplex PCR; TCRdb stores in-frame clones only, minus some. The data show about 160,000 clones, under 95% seen once. Trimming cost V 2 bases and J 5 bases; bases outside gene matches: 2. CDR3 size: 13 residues. J is TRBJ2-3 and V is TRBV5-3, with TRBD1 matching over 7 bases. TRBV5-3 is assigned to the ORF class and has an uncertain function. Material for sequencing was peripheral blood. This TCR derives from a man aged 18 to 29 with acute or convalescent COVID-19. As DNA, the CDR3 is TGTGCCAGAAGCTTTAGACAGGGAGATACGCAGTATTTT. It specifies CARSFRQGDTQYF.